Only a few counts were recorded for the clone carrying this T cell receptor beta chain. No antigen is known for it. One entry per CDR3 protein, called by TCRdb with MiXCR from the RT-PCR reads. The repertoire holds around 470,000 distinct CDR3 sequences, with less than 7.5% as singletons. The sample belongs to a study of response to subunit inactivated influenza vaccine. Notes on the study in general: That few new T cells are recruited by each seasonal influenza vaccination was the authors' suggestion.

Germline lookup yields CDR1 SGHRS and CDR2 YFSETQ. V lost 0 bases, J lost 9 bases, and 10 bases lay in between. CDR3 size: 13 residues. This material consisted of PBMCs from blood, taken 23 months after vaccination. The chain employs TRBV5-1 and TRBJ2-1, with a possible D match to TRBD2 (5 bases). The TCR was taken from a man between 50 and 69 years old who received an inactivated influenza vaccine. CDR3 coding DNA: TGCGCCAGCAGCTTGGGGGAGTTTAGTGAGCAGTTCTTC. Translation: CASSLGEFSEQFF.